This entry concerns a single TCR beta chain. The source of the sample is a study of blood T cell repertoires in COVID-19. In the study overall: Some COVID-19 samples were acute and others convalescent; all came from the United States, Italy and Spain. Nucleic acid was either cDNA or gDNA, and it came from T cells, B-cell-depleted T cells, or PBMCs.

In the original processing: Using reference gene primer amplification, nucleated cell counts were estimated. Some clones are missing from TCRdb's copy, which holds only in-frame ones; the method was immunoSEQ multiplex PCR. Clone size and V and J calls were adopted from that table, with D and trimming inferred from the DNA. The sample has about 68,000 clones, 85% to 90% seen once. The CDR3 extends over 13 amino acids. V lost 11 bases to trimming and J lost 4 bases, with 14 bases between them. The germline gives CDR1 MDHEN, CDR2 SYDVKM. This receptor was taken from a man aged 50 to 59 with acute or convalescent COVID-19. Sequenced material: peripheral blood. This sequence joins TRBV28 and TRBJ1-4; weak D call: TRBD1 (5 bases). The CDR3 protein is CAASTVLNEKLFF. DNA for the CDR3: TGTGCCGCCTCGACAGTACTTAATGAAAAACTGTTTTTT.